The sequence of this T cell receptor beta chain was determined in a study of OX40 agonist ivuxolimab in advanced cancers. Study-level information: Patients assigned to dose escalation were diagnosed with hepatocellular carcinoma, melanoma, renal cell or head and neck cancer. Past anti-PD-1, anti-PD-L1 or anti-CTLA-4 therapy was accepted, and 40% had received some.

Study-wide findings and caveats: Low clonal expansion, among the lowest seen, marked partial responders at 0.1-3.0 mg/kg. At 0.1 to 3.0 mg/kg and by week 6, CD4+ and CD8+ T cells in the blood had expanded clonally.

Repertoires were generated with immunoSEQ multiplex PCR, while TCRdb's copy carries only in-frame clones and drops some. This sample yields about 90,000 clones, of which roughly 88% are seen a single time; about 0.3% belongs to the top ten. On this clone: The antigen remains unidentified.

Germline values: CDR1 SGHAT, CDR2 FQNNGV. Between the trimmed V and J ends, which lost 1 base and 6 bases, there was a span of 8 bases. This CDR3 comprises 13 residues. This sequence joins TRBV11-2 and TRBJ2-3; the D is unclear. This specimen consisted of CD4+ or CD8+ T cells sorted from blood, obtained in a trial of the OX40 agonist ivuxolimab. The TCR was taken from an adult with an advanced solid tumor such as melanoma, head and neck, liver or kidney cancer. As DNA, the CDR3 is TGTGCCAGCAGCTTAGCGACCCTCGATACGCAGTATTTT. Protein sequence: CASSLATLDTQYF. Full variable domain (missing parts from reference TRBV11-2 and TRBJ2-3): EAGVAQSPRYKIIEKRQSVAFWCNPISGHATLYWYQQILGQGPKLLIQFQNNGVVDDSQLPKDRFSAERLKGVDSTLKIQPAKLEDSAVYLCASSLATLDTQYFGPGTRLTVL.